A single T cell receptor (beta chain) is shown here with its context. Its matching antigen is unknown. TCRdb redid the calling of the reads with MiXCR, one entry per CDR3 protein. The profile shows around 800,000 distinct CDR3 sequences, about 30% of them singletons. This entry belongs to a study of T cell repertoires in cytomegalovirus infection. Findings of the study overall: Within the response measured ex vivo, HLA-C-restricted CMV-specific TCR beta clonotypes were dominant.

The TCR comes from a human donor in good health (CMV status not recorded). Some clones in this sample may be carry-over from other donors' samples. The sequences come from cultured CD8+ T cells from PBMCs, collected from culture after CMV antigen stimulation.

The DNA for the CDR3 is TGCAGTGCCGCGACGGGACATACCTACGAGCAGTACGTC. Its protein product is CSAATGHTYEQYV. V is TRBV20-1 and J is TRBJ2-7; a weak D match, TRBD1 (6 bases). V lost 6 bases, J lost 2 bases, and 14 bases lay in between. This CDR3 spans 13 amino acids. Per the germline V gene, CDR1 is DFQATT and CDR2 is SNEGSKA (reference sequence).